Presented here are 19 T cell receptor beta chains from one specimen sequenced in a study of blood T cell repertoires in COVID-19. The data were produced by immunoSEQ multiplex PCR, yet TCRdb's version contains in-frame clones alone and is incomplete. Of around 620,000 clones in the sample, over 80% were seen once. What was sequenced was peripheral blood. These receptors came from a woman under 30 with acute or convalescent COVID-19.

This clone was seen more than once but under ten times. V gene TRBV6-1 combines with J gene TRBJ1-3; no firm D call. V lost 0 bases, J lost 2 bases, and 8 bases lay in between. Germline V CDR1 and CDR2: MNHNS, SASEGT. The CDR3 has 15 amino acids. The CDR3 sequence: CASSEAFTAGNTIYF. The DNA of the CDR3 is TGTGCCAGCAGTGAAGCCTTCACAGCTGGAAACACCATATATTTT.

V is TRBV6-5 and J is TRBJ2-1; 10 bases agree with TRBD2. The CDR3 covers 15 residues. Germline-derived CDR1 and CDR2 are MNHEY and SVGAGI. V was clipped by 4 bases and J by 7 bases; unmatched bases: 7. The CDR3 bases are TGTGCCAGCAGTTGGAAGCGGGGGGGATCGAATGAGCAGTTCTTC. Translation gives CASSWKRGGSNEQFF.

The chain combines TRBV28 with TRBJ1-1, with D possibly TRBD1 on 6 matching bases. Germline V gives CDR1 MDHEN, CDR2 SYDVKM. This CDR3 has 18 residues. V was cut by 4 bases and J by 1 base, with 22 bases left in between. DNA of the CDR3: TGTGCCAGCAGTTACCCACTACAGGGAGGGGAGGGGAACACTGAAGCTTTCTTT. Translated: CASSYPLQGGEGNTEAFF.

The CDR3 sequence: CASSLVDRGSSYNSPLHF. In DNA form, the CDR3 reads TGCGCCAGCAGCTTGGTGGACAGGGGCAGCTCCTATAATTCACCCCTCCACTTT. The V call is TRBV5-1, the J call TRBJ1-6, with 9 bases lining up with TRBD1. The CDR3 spans 18 residues. CDR1 SGHRS and CDR2 YFSETQ come from the germline V gene. V dropped 0 bases and J dropped 0; count of bases not matched to a gene: 4.

The chain joins TRBV18 to TRBJ1-2, with D possibly being TRBD1 (6 bases). V was cut by 3 bases and J by 8 bases, with 16 bases left in between. Germline V gene data show CDR1 as KGHSH and CDR2 as LQKENI. CDR3 length: 14 residues. CDR3 DNA: TGTGCCAGCTCACCTGAACAGGGAGTAGGAGGCTACACCTTC. Residues: CASSPEQGVGGYTF.

CDR3 sequence: CASTQGTQPQHF. In DNA form, the CDR3 reads TGTGCCAGCACTCAGGGCACTCAGCCCCAGCATTTT. The chain carries TRBV28 and TRBJ1-5; D may be TRBD1 (5 bases). The germline V gene has CDR1 MDHEN and CDR2 SYDVKM. CDR3 length: 12 amino acids. The ends were cut back, 7 bases at V and 6 bases at J, with 10 bases in the middle.

The chain carries TRBV25-1 and TRBJ1-1; D unclear. The CDR3 spans 12 residues. V lost 2 bases, J lost 7 bases, and 8 bases lay in between. The germline gives CDR1 MGHDK, CDR2 SYGVNS. The CDR3 sequence: CASSEREREAFF. DNA for the CDR3: TGTGCCAGCAGTGAAAGGGAGCGTGAAGCTTTCTTT.

This chain joins TRBV19 and TRBJ2-4; possible D gene TRBD1, 7 bases. Germline V gene sequence: CDR1 LNHDA, CDR2 SQIVND (reference sequence). Trimming stripped 3 bases from V and 7 bases from J, with 16 bases between. The CDR3 length is 15 residues. The CDR3 region is CASSMEGARRNIQYF. The CDR3 bases are TGTGCCAGTAGTATGGAGGGGGCTCGGAGGAACATTCAGTACTTC.

This clone was seen a few times. The CDR3 DNA is TGTGCCAGCAGCCCCCCGGTCTCTGGAAACACCATATATTTT. It is translated as CASSPPVSGNTIYF. The chain joins TRBV9 to TRBJ1-3; D gene uncertain. The CDR3 sequence is 14 residues long. Germline V CDR1 and CDR2: SGDLS, YYNGEE. Deletions cut 4 bases from V and 0 bases from J, with 8 bases between.

The chain combines TRBV5-6 with TRBJ1-2; D is possibly TRBD1 (5 bases). The CDR3 covers 14 residues. CDR1 is SGHDT, CDR2 YYEEEE, per germline. The V end was cut by 5 bases, the J end by 0 bases, with 11 bases between. The CDR3 nucleotides read TGTGCCAGCAGTTCAAGGACAACTAACTATGGCTACACCTTC. This sequence encodes CASSSRTTNYGYTF.

The genes are TRBV6-5 and TRBJ2-2; perhaps TRBD2 as D (5 bases). In germline, CDR1 is MNHEY, CDR2 SVGAGI. There are 15 residues in the CDR3. V gave up 8 bases and J gave up 7 bases, with 20 bases separating them. Written as DNA, the CDR3 is TGTGCCAGCGCCCCCGAGTCTAGCATTAGCGGGGAGCTGTTTTTT. Residues: CASAPESSISGELFF.

The chain employs TRBV3-1 (or the pseudogene TRBV3-2) and TRBJ1-2, with TRBD1 identical over 11 bases. The CDR3 spans 15 residues. CDR1 and CDR2 from the germline V gene are LGHDT and YNNKEL (reference sequence). Trimming took 4 bases from V and 9 from J; bases not matched to a gene: 10. The CDR3 protein is CASSPQSRDRGSYTF. As DNA, the CDR3 is TGTGCCAGCAGCCCTCAATCCCGGGACAGGGGGAGCTACACCTTC.

This clone appeared a few times. The chain couples TRBV30 to TRBJ1-2; 8 nucleotides agree with TRBD1. CDR3 length: 14 amino acids. After removal of 3 bases from V and 1 base from J, the junction contained 4 bases not matched to a gene. CDR1 is GTSNPN, CDR2 SVGIG, per germline (reference sequence). The CDR3 DNA sequence: TGTGCCTGGAGGGCGGACAGGGTTAACTATGGCTACACCTTC. Its protein is CAWRADRVNYGYTF.

CDR3 coding DNA: TGCGCCAGCAGGAAGGACAGGGGTGAAGCTTTCTTT. This encodes CASRKDRGEAFF. The chain has TRBV4-3 and TRBJ1-1, with 9 bases aligning to TRBD1. The V gene's germline CDR1 is LGHNA and CDR2 YSLEER. Losses at the gene ends were 6 bases for V and 7 bases for J; bases not matched to a gene: 3. CDR3 length equals 12 residues.

The chain has TRBV27 and TRBJ2-7; TRBD1 agrees at 9 bases. Trimming took 6 bases from V and 3 from J; bases not matched to a gene: 9. This CDR3 has 15 amino acids. Per germline, CDR1 MNHEY and CDR2 SMNVEV (reference sequence). The CDR3 protein is CASRSTDRGIYEQYF. In DNA, the CDR3 is TGTGCCAGCAGATCAACCGACAGGGGGATCTACGAGCAGTACTTC.

The V call is TRBV5-4, the J call TRBJ1-1; maybe TRBD1 (5 bases). Germline V gene lookup returns CDR1 SGHNT and CDR2 YYREEE (reference sequence). CDR3 length equals 12 residues. Trimming removed 1 base from V and 11 bases from J, with 12 bases in between. The DNA for the CDR3 is TGTGCCAGCAGCTTGCCTTCAGGGTATGCTTTCTTT. This encodes CASSLPSGYAFF.

The chain is built from TRBV3-1 (or the pseudogene TRBV3-2) and TRBJ1-1, with TRBD1 as a possible D gene (6 bases). Trimming removed 0 bases at V and 4 bases at J, with 15 bases between. CDR1 is LGHDT and CDR2 is YNNKEL in the germline V gene (reference sequence). This CDR3 region has 16 residues. CDR3 sequence reads: CASSQESEGRGTEAFF. In DNA, the CDR3 is TGTGCCAGCAGCCAAGAGTCAGAGGGCAGGGGCACTGAAGCTTTCTTT.

The chain links TRBV10-3 to TRBJ1-1, with TRBD1 matching 7 bases. The CDR3 runs 13 residues. The J segment lost 1 base and the V segment lost 11 bases, leaving 7 bases of the junction unmatched. CDR1 and CDR2 from the germline V gene are ENHRY and SYGVKD. The CDR3 spells CAVLRQGNTEAFF. In DNA form, the CDR3 reads TGTGCCGTACTAAGACAGGGGAACACTGAAGCTTTCTTT.

This clone was observed once. The chain employs TRBV30 and TRBJ1-6, with TRBD1 identical over 9 bases. V trimming: 2 bases; J trimming: 4 bases; junction bases outside the gene matches: 9. The CDR3 totals 17 residues. CDR1 and CDR2 from the germline V gene are GTSNPN and SVGIG (reference sequence). CDR3 in DNA: TGTGCCTGGAGTCGACCCCCGGACAGGGGATATAATTCACCCCTCCACTTT. It is translated as CAWSRPPDRGYNSPLHF.